What follows are 9 T cell receptor beta chains derived from one specimen sequenced in a study of glioma-infiltrating T cells after dendritic cell vaccination. Sequenced by immunoSEQ multiplex PCR; TCRdb stores in-frame clones only, minus some. The sample carries just over 95,000 clones, around three quarters recorded once. Source: blood, taken before dendritic cell vaccination. The receptors were gathered from a human donor with glioblastoma.

The V gene is TRBV12-2, the J gene TRBJ1-2. TRBV12-2 is a pseudogene. The CDR3 is made up of 15 amino acids. Written as DNA, the CDR3 is TGTGCAAGTCGGTACCCCGGGAAAAAGACCTATGGCTACACCTTC. Translating it yields CASRYPGKKTYGYTF.

This clone was seen a few times. The chain couples TRBV5-1 to TRBJ1-1, with a possible D match to TRBD1 (6 bases). V lost 3 bases and J lost 5, with 17 bases in between. The germline V gene encodes CDR1 SGHRS and CDR2 YFSETQ. CDR3 size: 15 residues. CDR3 nucleotide sequence: TGCGCCAGCAGCTGGGCGGACAGCTTGGGGACTGAAGCTTTCTTT. As protein: CASSWADSLGTEAFF.

The rearrangement links TRBV7-2 to TRBJ1-5; 7 bases match TRBD1. The ends lost 4 bases at V and 3 bases at J; junction bases unmatched: 6. The CDR3 extends over 15 amino acids. Germline CDR1 SGHTA, CDR2 FQGNSA. The CDR3 DNA reads as TGTGCCAGCAGCTCTCCGACAGGGAACAATCAGCCCCAGCATTTT. Encoded protein: CASSSPTGNNQPQHF. Supplemented by reference TRBV7-2 and TRBJ1-5, the full variable domain reads GAGVSQSPSNKVTEKGKDVELRCDPISGHTALYWYRQSLGQGLEFLIYFQGNSAPDKSGLPSDRFSAERTGGSVSTLTIQRTQQEDSAVYLCASSSPTGNNQPQHFGDGTRLSIL.

The chain recombines TRBV27 with TRBJ2-1, with 8 bases lining up with TRBD2. The V and J ends lost 6 bases and 3 bases, in that order; junction bases with no gene match: 10. Germline CDR1 reads MNHEY; CDR2 reads SMNVEV (reference sequence). The CDR3 is made up of 16 amino acids. The DNA for the CDR3 is TGTGCCAGCAGGCACCTCGGACTAGCAATCTACAATGAGCAGTTCTTC. This gives the protein CASRHLGLAIYNEQFF.

CDR3 in DNA: TGTGCCAGTATCAGCCAATACAAACAGGGAAGTTTTGGCTACACCTTC. Amino acid sequence: CASISQYKQGSFGYTF. V gene TRBV19 combines with J gene TRBJ1-2; tentatively, D is TRBD1 (6 bases). The CDR3 has 16 residues. Germline V CDR1 and CDR2: LNHDA, SQIVND (reference sequence). V was pared by 7 bases and J by 7 bases, with 25 bases between.

This chain joins TRBV29-1 and TRBJ1-1, with D tentatively TRBD1 (5 bases). The V end lost 5 bases, the J end lost 1 base, and 11 bases lay between the germline ends. CDR1 is SQVTM and CDR2 is ANQGSEA in the germline V gene. There are 13 residues in the CDR3. The CDR3 protein is CSVYRPSNTEAFF. CDR3 DNA sequence: TGCAGCGTTTACAGGCCTTCGAACACTGAAGCTTTCTTT. Together with reference TRBV29-1 and TRBJ1-1, the CDR3 gives the full variable domain: SAVISQKPSRDICQRGTSLTIQCQVDSQVTMMFWYRQQPGQSLTLIATANQGSEATYESGFVIDKFPISRPNLTFSTLTVSNMSPEDSSIYLCSVYRPSNTEAFFGQGTRLTVV.

V usage is TRBV19 and J usage is TRBJ2-1, with D possibly being TRBD2 (5 bases). Trimming removed 3 bases at V and 10 bases at J, with 10 bases between. Per the germline V gene, CDR1 is LNHDA and CDR2 is SQIVND (reference sequence). The CDR3 consists of 12 residues. Here the CDR3 DNA reads TGTGCCAGTAGTATGGGAGTGCTGGAGCAGTTCTTC. This codes for CASSMGVLEQFF. Full variable domain (missing parts from reference TRBV19 and TRBJ2-1): DGGITQSPKYLFRKEGQNVTLSCEQNLNHDAMYWYRQDPGQGLRLIYYSQIVNDFQKGDIAEGYSVSREKKESFPLTVTSAQKNPTAFYLCASSMGVLEQFFGPGTRLTVL.

The rearrangement joins TRBV6-1 to TRBJ1-5; 7 positions match TRBD1. There are 15 residues in the CDR3. After removal of 4 bases from V and 1 base from J, the junction contained 4 bases not matched to a gene. Germline assignment: CDR1 MNHNS and CDR2 SASEGT. CDR3 residues: CASSGSGGSNQPQHF. CDR3 DNA sequence: TGTGCCAGCAGTGGTTCAGGGGGGAGCAATCAGCCCCAGCATTTT.

The chain has TRBV6-1 and TRBJ2-2; D remains ambiguous. This CDR3 contains 14 residues. CDR1 MNHNS and CDR2 SASEGT come from the germline V gene. Trimming shortened V by 7 bases and J by 7 bases, and 16 bases separated the two germline ends. DNA for the CDR3: TGTGCCAGCACCCACTCCCTTCTCAACGGGGAGCTGTTTTTT. Amino acid sequence: CASTHSLLNGELFF.